The next 24 T cell receptor beta chains were all read from a single sample in a study of regulatory T cells in long-lasting Graves disease. Both iRepertoire HTBI primers and Arm-PCR of CDR3 regions were used to build the TCR beta libraries. One entry per CDR3 protein, called by TCRdb with MiXCR from the multiplex PCR reads. The sample has around 250,000 distinct CDR3 sequences, roughly a fifth seen once. Time point indicated: newly diagnosed GD, antithyroid drugs for less than 3 months. There was RNA extracted from PBMCs, and the TCR library was made from it. Material: peripheral blood mononuclear cells (PBMCs), obtained at new diagnosis, from a patient treated with antithyroid drugs. These receptor sequences come from a female donor with Graves disease.

The chain links TRBV6-1 to TRBJ2-2, with 12 bases fitting TRBD2. This CDR3 is 17 amino acids long. Germline CDR1 is MNHNS and CDR2 is SASEGT. After removal of 5 bases from V and 10 bases from J, the junction contained 14 bases not matched to a gene. CDR3 bases: TGTGCCAGCAGTCAGATCCTAGCGGGAGGGCGTTCCGAGGAGCTGTTTTTT. It codes for CASSQILAGGRSEELFF.

Concerning this clonotype: It is likely a read error: a sequence one base away is far more abundant. The chain joins TRBV28 to TRBJ2-1; the D gene is possibly TRBD1 (6 bases). The CDR3 sequence is 14 residues long. CDR1 is MDHEN, CDR2 SYDVKM, per germline. Trimming stripped 5 bases from V and 10 bases from J, with 18 bases between. The DNA of the CDR3 is TGTGCCAGCAGTCCCCCCGGAACCCAGGGGGAGCAGTTCTTC. Protein sequence: CASSPPGTQGEQFF.

This clonotype was observed many times. The genes are TRBV13 and TRBJ2-3; maybe TRBD1 (6 bases). The CDR3 is 16 amino acids. Between the trimmed V and J ends, which lost 0 bases and 3 bases, there was a span of 13 bases. Germline CDR1 is PRHDT and CDR2 is FYEKMQ (reference sequence). The DNA of the CDR3 is TGTGCCAGCAGCTTAGGGCAGGGGTTAAGAACAGATACGCAGTATTTT. Its protein is CASSLGQGLRTDTQYF.

The sample holds many counts of this clonotype. The V call is TRBV7-9, the J call TRBJ2-1; the D gene is possibly TRBD2 (6 bases). The CDR3 consists of 16 residues. Germline V gene lookup returns CDR1 SEHNR and CDR2 FQNEAQ (reference sequence). V gave up 8 bases and J gave up 7 bases, with 24 bases separating them. The CDR3 loop reads CASGGVSSSDVNEQFF. The CDR3 DNA reads TGTGCCAGCGGGGGAGTTTCATCTAGCGATGTGAATGAGCAGTTCTTC.

This clonotype was counted many times. This chain links TRBV7-3 with TRBJ2-2; TRBD1 matches at 10 bases. The CDR3 loop spans 15 amino acids. The junction had 5 bases not matched to a gene; V was cut back by 5 bases and J by 5 bases. In germline, CDR1 is SGHTA, CDR2 FQGTGA. The CDR3 loop reads CASSRQGAGTGELFF. The CDR3, as DNA: TGTGCCAGCAGCCGACAGGGGGCAGGAACCGGGGAGCTGTTTTTT.

In its sample, this clonotype was seen many times. The chain combines TRBV6-1 with TRBJ2-7, with 10 bases matching TRBD1. Losses at the gene ends were 5 bases for V and 8 bases for J; bases not matched to a gene: 6. Germline CDR1 is MNHNS and CDR2 is SASEGT. This CDR3 contains 13 residues. The CDR3 protein is CASSQGTGVQQYF. The CDR3 DNA sequence: TGTGCCAGCAGTCAAGGGACAGGGGTGCAGCAGTACTTC.

In its sample, this clonotype was seen a few times. The chain couples TRBV4-2 to TRBJ2-7, with TRBD2 identical over 9 bases. Trimming removed 2 bases from V and 0 bases from J; junction bases left unmatched: 8. CDR3 size: 17 residues. In germline, CDR1 is LGHNA, CDR2 YNFKEQ. The DNA for the CDR3 is TGTGCCAGCAGCCAAAACGCGGGCGGGAGGGGCTCCTACGAGCAGTACTTC. Protein: CASSQNAGGRGSYEQYF.

This clonotype was detected ten times or more. The chain has TRBV12-3 or TRBV12-4 and TRBJ2-1; 10 bases align to TRBD1. V shed 3 bases and J 6 bases; nucleotides not matched to a gene: 5. The CDR3 has 15 amino acids. CDR3 nucleotide sequence: TGTGCCAGCAGTTTTGGGACAGGGGTCCCCAATGAGCAGTTCTTC. It codes for CASSFGTGVPNEQFF.

This clonotype was observed a few times. The chain joins TRBV18 to TRBJ1-2, with a tentative D call TRBD1 (5 bases). Trimming took off 6 bases at V and 4 bases at J, with 18 bases between the two ends. Germline CDR1 is KGHSH and CDR2 is LQKENI. The CDR3 spans 15 residues. The CDR3 here is CASSPGRDRFYGYTF. In nucleotides, the CDR3 is TGTGCCAGCTCCCCGGGCCGGGACCGATTCTATGGCTACACCTTC. Drawing the rest from reference TRBV18 and TRBJ1-2, the complete variable domain is NAGVMQNPRHLVRRRGQEARLRCSPMKGHSHVYWYRQLPEEGLKFMVYLQKENIIDESGMPKERFSAEFPKEGPSILRIQQVVRGDSAAYFCASSPGRDRFYGYTFGSGTRLTVV.

The V gene is TRBV10-3, the J gene TRBJ2-1; TRBD2 matches 11 bases. Losses at the gene ends were 4 bases for V and 2 bases for J; bases not matched to a gene: 4. The CDR3 length is 16 residues. Germline CDR1 ENHRY, CDR2 SYGVKD. The DNA for the CDR3 is TGTGCCATCAGTGGGCTAGCGGGAGGAGCCTACAATGAGCAGTTCTTC. Its translation is CAISGLAGGAYNEQFF.

This clonotype came up many times. The rearrangement uses TRBV7-2 and TRBJ1-5; 11 bases fit TRBD1. The CDR3 sequence is 18 residues long. From germline, CDR1 is SGHTA and CDR2 FQGNSA. Trimming took 2 bases from V and 9 from J; bases not matched to a gene: 15. The CDR3 loop reads CASSLRSRTGGYITPQHF. CDR3 DNA: TGTGCCAGCAGCTTAAGATCGAGGACAGGGGGCTATATCACGCCCCAGCATTTT.

A word on this clonotype: A far larger clone is off by one base, so a read error is likely. V gene TRBV7-2 combines with J gene TRBJ2-6; D remains ambiguous. CDR3 length: 15 amino acids. V gave up 1 base and J gave up 3 bases, with 7 bases separating them. Germline values: CDR1 SGHTA, CDR2 FQGNSA. The CDR3 coding sequence is TGTGCCAGCAGCTTAGAGCTCTTTGGGGCCAACGTCCTGACTTTC. The encoded protein is CASSLELFGANVLTF. Full variable domain (rest looked up from reference TRBV7-2 and TRBJ2-6): GAGVSQSPSNKVTEKGKDVELRCDPISGHTALYWYRQSLGQGLEFLIYFQGNSAPDKSGLPSDRFSAERTGGSVSTLTIQRTQQEDSAVYLCASSLELFGANVLTFGAGSRLTVL.

This clonotype was recorded many times. The chain is built from TRBV12-5 and TRBJ2-2; TRBD2 is a possible D gene (5 bases). V shed 2 bases and J shed 2 bases, with 12 bases lying between them. Germline assignment: CDR1 LGHNT and CDR2 FRNRAP. The CDR3 contains 16 residues. CDR3: CASGLPLGPNTGELFF. The CDR3 DNA reads TGTGCTAGTGGTTTGCCACTAGGGCCTAACACCGGGGAGCTGTTTTTT.

This clonotype was seen repeatedly, ten times or more. The J gene is TRBJ1-5, the V gene TRBV7-8; unclear D gene. The CDR3 totals 14 residues. V was pared by 6 bases and J by 6 bases, with 15 bases between. Germline V CDR1 and CDR2: SGHVS, FQNEAQ. Written as DNA, the CDR3 is TGTGCCAGCAGTCTCCGTTTGGAGGGTCAGCCCCAGCATTTT. This codes for CASSLRLEGQPQHF.

Many counts were recorded for this clonotype. This chain links TRBV5-4 with TRBJ2-2; D call uncertain. V was clipped by 0 bases and J by 7 bases, with 10 bases between them. Germline-derived CDR1 and CDR2 are SGHNT and YYREEE (reference sequence). The length of the CDR3 is 14 residues. The CDR3 DNA sequence: TGTGCCAGCAGCTTGGGTCCGGGCGACGGGGAGCTGTTTTTT. Its protein product is CASSLGPGDGELFF.

The sample holds many counts of this clonotype. This chain links TRBV2 with TRBJ1-2, with D unclear. The CDR3 loop spans 15 amino acids. In germline, CDR1 is SNHLY, CDR2 FYNNEI. V gave up 4 bases and J gave up 4 bases, with 16 bases separating them. Here the CDR3 DNA reads TGTGCCAGCAGTGGGCCCCCCCCACTGCCCTATGGCTACACCTTC. Its translation is CASSGPPPLPYGYTF.

The chain employs TRBV7-3 and TRBJ2-4; tentative D call: TRBD1 (6 bases). Per the germline V gene, CDR1 is SGHTA and CDR2 is FQGTGA. The V gene lost 5 bases and the J gene lost 8 bases, with 16 bases spanning the gap. The CDR3 contains 14 residues. The CDR3 nucleotides are TGTGCCAGCAGCCCCACCGGGCCAGGGGACATTCAGTACTTC. Translated, it gives CASSPTGPGDIQYF.

This clonotype was observed at least ten times. The chain employs TRBV6-5 and TRBJ1-5; D gene ambiguous. Germline CDR1 reads MNHEY; CDR2 reads SVGAGI. CDR3 length: 13 residues. Trimming pared 2 bases from V and 4 bases from J, leaving 6 bases between. CDR3 bases: TGTGCCAGCAGTTACACGCGAAATCAGCCCCAGCATTTT. Translating gives CASSYTRNQPQHF.

The V call is TRBV19, the J call TRBJ1-4, with 8 bases matching TRBD1. From germline, CDR1 is LNHDA and CDR2 SQIVND (reference sequence). Germline trimming cut 4 bases from V and 5 bases from J; bases unmatched to any gene: 3. The CDR3 spans 14 residues. The chain's CDR3 is CASSKRTGNEKLFF. In DNA form, the CDR3 reads TGTGCCAGTAGTAAAAGGACAGGGAATGAAAAACTGTTTTTT.

This clonotype was observed many times. The CDR3 spells CASSLQRGPGELFF. DNA of the CDR3: TGTGCCAGCAGCTTACAGCGGGGGCCCGGGGAGCTGTTTTTT. The chain recombines TRBV7-2 with TRBJ2-2, with 8 positions matching TRBD2. The CDR3 sequence is 14 residues long. CDR1 SGHTA and CDR2 FQGNSA come from the germline V gene. With 2 bases clipped from V and 6 bases from J, the junction kept 2 bases outside the gene matches.

This clonotype was detected only a few times. A much larger clone sits a single nucleotide away, making a read error possible. The genes are TRBV11-2 and TRBJ1-1, with 7 bases aligning to TRBD1. The CDR3 has 15 amino acids. The germline CDR1 and CDR2 sequences are SGHAT and FQNNGV. The CDR3 protein is CAGSPGGQWNTEAFF. For the CDR3, the DNA is TGTGCCGGCAGCCCCGGGGGACAGTGGAACACTGAAGCTTTCTTT.

This rearrangement joins TRBV20-1 to TRBJ2-1, with 7 bases identical to TRBD2. Germline CDR1 and CDR2: DFQATT and SNEGSKA (reference sequence). The CDR3 consists of 16 residues. The J segment lost 1 base and the V segment lost 5 bases, leaving 11 bases of the junction unmatched. The CDR3 bases are TGCAGTGCTCTAACGCCCGAGGGAGGGTCCTACAATGAGCAGTTCTTC. Protein product: CSALTPEGGSYNEQFF.

This clonotype was found a few times. The chain carries TRBV6-1 and TRBJ2-4; D gene ambiguous. Germline CDR1 MNHNS, CDR2 SASEGT. V lost 2 bases and J 6 bases, leaving 11 bases between the germline ends. The CDR3 has 14 amino acids. The CDR3 nucleotides are TGTGCCAGCAGTGAAACGGTCAGGCTAAACATTCAGTACTTC. Its protein is CASSETVRLNIQYF.

V usage is TRBV19 and J usage is TRBJ2-4; D may correspond to TRBD1 or TRBD2 (5 bases each). Germline V gene sequence: CDR1 LNHDA, CDR2 SQIVND (reference sequence). The CDR3 extends over 14 amino acids. Trimming cost V 8 bases and J 9 bases, with 20 bases left between them. CDR3 bases: TGTGCCAGTGCCGACCGGGACGACCGGGGCATTCAGTACTTC. Protein sequence: CASADRDDRGIQYF.